This T cell receptor beta chain was identified in a study of PD-1 blockade in classical Hodgkin lymphoma. Overall study context: Patients got intravenous nivolumab 3 mg/kg every 2 weeks.

Sequencing was performed with immunoSEQ multiplex PCR; in TCRdb, only in-frame clones are kept and a portion is missing. The sample includes approximately 4,500 clones, 77% of them seen just once. About this clone itself: Its antigen is still unknown.

Study conclusions and caveats: A reduction in baseline TCR diversity was reportedly seen in newly diagnosed patients relative to healthy donors. With CD4+ cells, TCR diversity rose significantly by C4D1, but not with CD8+ cells.

The CDR3 is made up of 15 amino acids. The V gene's germline CDR1 is SGDLS and CDR2 YYNGEE. Between the trimmed V and J ends, which lost 1 base and 1 base, there was a span of 11 bases. Every patient was affected by relapse after autologous stem cell transplantation, while exposure to brentuximab vedotin was not uniform. PBMCs, once thawed, yielded CD8+ T cells isolated by magnetic negative selection. The material was CD8+ T cells from blood, obtained at baseline. This chain uses TRBV9 with TRBJ2-5; D remains unclear. This receptor was taken from a human donor with classical Hodgkin lymphoma. The CDR3, as DNA: TGTGCCAGCAGCGTATTTACAACCGGCCAAGAGACCCAGTACTTC. It specifies CASSVFTTGQETQYF.